This T cell receptor (beta chain) was recorded in a study of blood T cell repertoires in COVID-19. On the study more broadly: The samples span acute and convalescent COVID-19 from the United States, Italy and Spain. PBMCs, B-cell-depleted T cells, or T cells were the source of the cDNA or gDNA that made up the material.

Original processing notes: Amplifying reference gene primers gave estimates of nucleated cell counts. Sequencing used immunoSEQ multiplex PCR; TCRdb keeps in-frame clones, though not all of them. V and J calls and clone size are copied from that table; D and trimming were computed from the DNA. The repertoire holds approximately 200,000 clones, with about nine tenths as singletons. Losses at the gene ends were 0 bases for V and 7 bases for J; bases not matched to a gene: 13. In germline, CDR1 is SGDLS, CDR2 YYNGEE. This CDR3 comprises 18 residues. The source material was peripheral blood. The J gene is TRBJ2-2, the V gene TRBV9; 9 nucleotides align to TRBD2. This receptor was obtained from a man between 65 and 79 years old with acute or convalescent COVID-19. CDR3 coding DNA: TGTGCCAGCAGCGTAGTCCCCGCGGGTAGCGGGAGAGTCGGGGAGCTGTTTTTT. This encodes CASSVVPAGSGRVGELFF. The full variable domain, rest sourced from reference TRBV9 and TRBJ2-2, is DSGVTQTPKHLITATGQRVTLRCSPRSGDLSVYWYQQSLDQGLQFLIQYYNGEERAKGNILERFSAQQFPDLHSELNLSSLELGDSALYFCASSVVPAGSGRVGELFFGEGSRLTVL.